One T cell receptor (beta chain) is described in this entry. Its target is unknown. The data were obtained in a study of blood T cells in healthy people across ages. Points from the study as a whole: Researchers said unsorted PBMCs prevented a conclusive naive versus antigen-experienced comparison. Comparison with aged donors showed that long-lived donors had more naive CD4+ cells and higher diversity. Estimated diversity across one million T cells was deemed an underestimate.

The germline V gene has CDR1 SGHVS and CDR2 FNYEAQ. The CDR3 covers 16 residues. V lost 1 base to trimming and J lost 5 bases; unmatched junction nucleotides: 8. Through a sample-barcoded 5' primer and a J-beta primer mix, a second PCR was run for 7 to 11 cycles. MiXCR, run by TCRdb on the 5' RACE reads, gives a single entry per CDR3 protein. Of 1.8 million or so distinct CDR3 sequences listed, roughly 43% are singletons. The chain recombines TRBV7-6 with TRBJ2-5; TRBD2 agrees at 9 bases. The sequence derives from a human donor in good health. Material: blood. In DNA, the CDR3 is TGTGCCAGCAGCTTAGAGGCTGGCGGGGGGGCTGAGACCCAGTACTTC. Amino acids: CASSLEAGGGAETQYF. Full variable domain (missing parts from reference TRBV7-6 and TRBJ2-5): GAGVSQSPRYKVTKRGQDVALRCDPISGHVSLYWYRQALGQGPEFLTYFNYEAQQDKSGLPNDRFSAERPEGSISTLTIQRTEQRDSAMYRCASSLEAGGGAETQYFGPGTRLLVL.